These 30 T cell receptor beta chains were sequenced from one sample in a study of blood T cell repertoires in COVID-19. Some clones are missing from TCRdb's copy, which holds only in-frame ones; the method was immunoSEQ multiplex PCR. Among 270,000 or so clones listed, 86% were seen once. The material sequenced was peripheral blood. These receptors all come from a man aged 35 to 55 with active or convalescent COVID-19.

The chain joins TRBV5-4 to TRBJ2-7, with 9 bases identical to TRBD1. The CDR3 spans 16 residues. Trimming at V came to 4 bases and at J to 0 bases, leaving 8 bases not matched to a gene. Germline V lookup: CDR1 SGHNT, CDR2 YYREEE (reference sequence). CDR3 in DNA: TGTGCCAGCAGCGACGTGCGGGACAGGGCCTCCTACGAGCAGTACTTC. It codes for CASSDVRDRASYEQYF.

The rearrangement uses TRBV2 and TRBJ2-7; tentatively, D is TRBD1 (6 bases). This CDR3 has 14 amino acids. Germline assignment: CDR1 SNHLY and CDR2 FYNNEI. V lost 4 bases to trimming and J lost 10 bases, with 20 bases between them. CDR3 amino acids: CASSVLAGDQHQYF. The DNA for the CDR3 is TGTGCCAGCAGTGTTCTTGCAGGGGATCAACACCAGTACTTC.

The rearrangement joins TRBV5-1 to TRBJ2-5; 7 nucleotides align to TRBD2. Germline CDR1 and CDR2: SGHRS and YFSETQ. The CDR3 totals 14 residues. V lost 4 bases to trimming and J lost 4 bases; unmatched junction nucleotides: 7. CDR3 in DNA: TGCGCCAGCAGCCCGACGCGGGGGAGAGAGACCCAGTACTTC. It specifies CASSPTRGRETQYF.

The rearrangement joins TRBV12-5 to TRBJ1-1; the D is unclear. This CDR3 is built from 14 residues. Trimming took off 1 base at V and 4 bases at J, with 10 bases between the two ends. CDR1 and CDR2 from the germline V gene are LGHNT and FRNRAP. CDR3 region: CASGLAHRGTEAFF. The DNA of the CDR3 is TGTGCTAGTGGTTTGGCACATCGGGGCACTGAAGCTTTCTTT.

The V and J genes are TRBV6-5 and TRBJ1-2, with D maybe TRBD1 (5 bases). The CDR3 runs 13 residues. The V gene lost 0 bases and the J gene lost 12 bases, with 14 bases spanning the gap. The germline gives CDR1 MNHEY, CDR2 SVGAGI. Written as DNA, the CDR3 is TGTGCCAGCAGTTACTCGATACAGGTGGCCAACACCTTC. This gives the protein CASSYSIQVANTF.

This clone was counted only a few times. The rearrangement joins TRBV5-1 to TRBJ2-2; no firm D call. The CDR3 is 13 residues long. Germline V CDR1 and CDR2: SGHRS, YFSETQ. Trimming removed 5 bases from V and 0 bases from J, with 5 bases in between. The CDR3 sequence: CASSLANTGELFF. The DNA for the CDR3 is TGCGCCAGCAGTCTAGCGAACACCGGGGAGCTGTTTTTT.

This rearrangement joins TRBV15 to TRBJ2-2, with a tentative D call TRBD2 (6 bases). The V end lost 0 bases, the J end lost 7 bases, and 21 bases lay between the germline ends. The length of the CDR3 is 18 residues. Germline CDR1 LNHNV, CDR2 YYDKDF (reference sequence). CDR3 protein: CATSRDPPAGSGDGELFF. Written as DNA, the CDR3 is TGTGCCACCAGCAGAGATCCTCCAGCAGGGTCGGGGGACGGGGAGCTGTTTTTT.

The chain couples TRBV2 to TRBJ1-3, with a tentative D call TRBD1 (6 bases). Trimming stripped 8 bases from V and 3 bases from J, with 11 bases between. From germline, CDR1 is SNHLY and CDR2 FYNNEI. CDR3 length: 13 amino acids. CDR3 DNA sequence: TGTGCCAGCTCCCAGGGGAATGGAAACACCATATATTTT. It translates to CASSQGNGNTIYF.

The V and J genes are TRBV3-1 (or the pseudogene TRBV3-2) and TRBJ2-1; the match to TRBD1 covers 12 bases. The trim removed 5 bases at V and 7 bases at J, leaving 6 bases unmatched. The CDR3 loop spans 15 amino acids. Germline V gives CDR1 LGHDT, CDR2 YNNKEL (reference sequence). CDR3 residues: CASSAGTGGVNEQFF. The CDR3 DNA is TGTGCCAGCAGCGCCGGGACAGGGGGCGTAAATGAGCAGTTCTTC.

The chain uses TRBV28 and TRBJ1-2, with TRBD1 matching 9 bases. Germline V gene sequence: CDR1 MDHEN, CDR2 SYDVKM. The junction had 3 bases not matched to a gene; V was cut back by 8 bases and J by 2 bases. The CDR3 is made up of 13 amino acids. CDR3: CASQQGANYGYTF. The CDR3 nucleotides read TGTGCCAGCCAACAGGGGGCAAACTATGGCTACACCTTC.

V and J are TRBV9 and TRBJ1-2; D is uncertain. The CDR3 runs 15 residues. Trimming pared 0 bases from V and 0 bases from J, leaving 9 bases between. Per the germline V gene, CDR1 is SGDLS and CDR2 is YYNGEE. CDR3 DNA: TGTGCCAGCAGCGTAGATAACAGTGCTAACTATGGCTACACCTTC. It encodes CASSVDNSANYGYTF.

The chain is built from TRBV7-8 and TRBJ2-7; 9 nucleotides line up with TRBD1. Germline assignment: CDR1 SGHVS and CDR2 FQNEAQ. This CDR3 contains 14 residues. Losses at the gene ends were 1 base for V and 5 bases for J; bases not matched to a gene: 3. This chain's CDR3 is CASSLGQGGHEQYF. The CDR3 DNA follows: TGTGCCAGCAGCTTAGGACAGGGGGGGCACGAGCAGTACTTC. The entire variable domain, with the rest obtained from reference TRBV7-8 and TRBJ2-7, is as follows: GAGVSQSPRYKVAKRGQDVALRCDPISGHVSLFWYQQALGQGPEFLTYFQNEAQLDKSGLPSDRFFAERPEGSVSTLKIQRTQQEDSAVYLCASSLGQGGHEQYFGPGTRLTVT.

The chain joins TRBV28 to TRBJ1-1; D is ambiguous. CDR1 MDHEN and CDR2 SYDVKM come from the germline V gene. Trimming shortened V by 3 bases and J by 11 bases, and 13 bases separated the two germline ends. The CDR3 covers 12 residues. CDR3 sequence: CASSLENGWAFF. Here the CDR3 DNA reads TGTGCCAGCAGTTTGGAAAACGGGTGGGCTTTCTTT.

The chain uses TRBV11-3 and TRBJ2-3; D is perhaps TRBD2 (6 bases). Trimming removed 4 bases at V and 6 bases at J, with 17 bases between. In germline, CDR1 is SGHNT, CDR2 YENEEA. The length of the CDR3 is 15 residues. The CDR3 DNA is TGTGCCAGCAGCTCCCGGGCGGACTATGCCGATACGCAGTATTTT. It is translated as CASSSRADYADTQYF.

A word on this clone: Other DNA sequences in this specimen translate into the identical CDR3. The rearrangement joins TRBV10-1 to TRBJ1-2; 8 bases line up with TRBD1. The V gene's germline CDR1 is WNHNN and CDR2 SYGVQD (reference sequence). The CDR3 length is 13 residues. The V and J ends lost 3 bases and 4 bases, in that order; junction bases with no gene match: 1. The CDR3 here is CASSEGTGYGYTF. The CDR3 DNA reads as TGCGCCAGCAGTGAAGGGACAGGCTATGGCTACACCTTC.

This clone was observed a few times. The V and J genes are TRBV10-3 and TRBJ1-1, with 12 bases that match TRBD1. The CDR3 runs to 17 residues. V lost 10 bases to trimming and J lost 4 bases; unmatched junction nucleotides: 16. CDR1 and CDR2 (germline): ENHRY, SYGVKD. CDR3 bases: TGTGCCACAGGGGCCGGGACAGGGGGCACAGGGTTCACTGAAGCTTTCTTT. Its translation: CATGAGTGGTGFTEAFF.

The rearrangement links TRBV9 to TRBJ1-2; D ambiguous. CDR1 and CDR2 from the germline V gene are SGDLS and YYNGEE. Trimming stripped 4 bases from V and 7 bases from J, with 20 bases between. The CDR3 is 15 residues long. CDR3 amino acids: CASSTSRDREGGYTF. The CDR3 DNA reads TGTGCCAGCAGCACTTCGCGGGATAGGGAGGGTGGCTACACCTTC. The variable domain in full, with the rest retrieved from reference TRBV9 and TRBJ1-2, is DSGVTQTPKHLITATGQRVTLRCSPRSGDLSVYWYQQSLDQGLQFLIQYYNGEERAKGNILERFSAQQFPDLHSELNLSSLELGDSALYFCASSTSRDREGGYTFGSGTRLTVV.

The rearrangement uses TRBV10-1 and TRBJ2-2, with no clear D. The V gene's germline CDR1 is WNHNN and CDR2 SYGVQD (reference sequence). This CDR3 is built from 13 residues. Trimming cost V 0 bases and J 6 bases, with 5 bases left between them. The DNA of the CDR3 is TGCGCCAGCAGTGAGTCGAGAGCCGGGGAGCTGTTTTTT. This codes for CASSESRAGELFF.

The chain couples TRBV19 to TRBJ1-5; D ambiguous. CDR3 length equals 13 residues. V was trimmed by 7 bases and J by 3 bases, leaving 10 bases between them. The germline CDR1 and CDR2 sequences are LNHDA and SQIVND (reference sequence). CDR3 sequence: CASKQQPNQPQHF. CDR3 in DNA: TGTGCCAGTAAACAACAGCCCAATCAGCCCCAGCATTTT.

The chain combines TRBV27 with TRBJ2-1; TRBD1 agrees at 11 bases. The CDR3 length is 15 residues. Trimming removed 6 bases from V and 8 bases from J; junction bases left unmatched: 9. Germline V lookup: CDR1 MNHEY, CDR2 SMNVEV (reference sequence). The DNA of the CDR3 is TGTGCCAGCAGCCCTGGGACAGGGGGACGTGATGAGCAGTTCTTC. Translating it yields CASSPGTGGRDEQFF.

A few counts support this clone. The chain carries TRBV11-3 and TRBJ1-4; TRBD1 agrees at 7 bases. V lost 10 bases and J lost 6; bases outside the gene matches: 14. The CDR3 is made up of 15 amino acids. Per the germline V gene, CDR1 is SGHNT and CDR2 is YENEEA. The CDR3, as DNA: TGTGCCATCACCCTAGGGGGCGAACGGTATGAAAAACTGTTTTTT. It yields the protein CAITLGGERYEKLFF.

The rearrangement joins TRBV4-1 to TRBJ2-2; possibly TRBD2 for D (5 bases). Germline lookup yields CDR1 MGHRA and CDR2 YSYEKL. V dropped 0 bases and J dropped 4 bases, with 12 bases sitting between them. The CDR3 totals 16 residues. The CDR3 is CASSQDSSGVTGELFF. For the CDR3, the DNA is TGCGCCAGCAGCCAAGATAGCTCCGGGGTCACCGGGGAGCTGTTTTTT.

This clone showed up just once. The chain uses TRBV5-1 and TRBJ2-5, with D perhaps TRBD1 (5 bases). Germline values: CDR1 SGHRS, CDR2 YFSETQ. The CDR3 is made up of 13 amino acids. V lost 9 bases, J lost 1 base, and 13 bases lay in between. CDR3 nucleotides: TGCGCCACCCGCCCCAGGGTCCAAGAGACCCAGTACTTC. Translation: CATRPRVQETQYF.

The chain joins TRBV3-1 (or the pseudogene TRBV3-2) to TRBJ2-7, with no clear D. The CDR3 covers 13 residues. CDR1 is LGHDT, CDR2 YNNKEL, per germline (reference sequence). V gave up 2 bases and J gave up 7 bases, with 12 bases separating them. CDR3 region: CASSQLLLREQYF. DNA of the CDR3: TGTGCCAGCAGCCAACTCCTCCTCAGGGAGCAGTACTTC.

In DNA form, the CDR3 reads TGTGCCACCAGTGATCCGACACAAGGCAAAGAGACCCAGTACTTC. Translated, it gives CATSDPTQGKETQYF. The chain couples TRBV24-1 to TRBJ2-5; D is undetermined. The CDR3 consists of 15 residues. Trimming pared 3 bases from V and 3 bases from J, leaving 13 bases between. Germline V CDR1 and CDR2: KGHDR, SFDVKD.

V is TRBV5-1 and J is TRBJ1-1; 8 nucleotides align to TRBD1. V lost 2 bases to trimming and J lost 3 bases; unmatched junction nucleotides: 3. The CDR3 covers 14 residues. Per germline, CDR1 SGHRS and CDR2 YFSETQ. CDR3 DNA sequence: TGCGCCAGCAGCTTCACAGGGGGAGACACTGAAGCTTTCTTT. Its protein product is CASSFTGGDTEAFF.

The chain recombines TRBV6-6 with TRBJ2-1, with 9 bases that match TRBD2. Germline V gives CDR1 MNHNY, CDR2 SVGAGI (reference sequence). After removal of 4 bases from V and 8 bases from J, the junction contained 9 bases not matched to a gene. CDR3 length equals 15 residues. Here the CDR3 reads CASSSLAGLIDEQFF. The CDR3 nucleotides read TGTGCCAGCAGTTCTCTAGCGGGGTTAATCGATGAGCAGTTCTTC.

The chain joins TRBV18 to TRBJ2-7; 10 nucleotides agree with TRBD2. The junction had 6 bases not matched to a gene; V was cut back by 5 bases and J by 2 bases. Per germline, CDR1 KGHSH and CDR2 LQKENI. The CDR3 has 15 amino acids. CDR3 DNA: TGTGCCAGCTCAGCGAATAGCGGGGGGACCTACGAGCAGTACTTC. This codes for CASSANSGGTYEQYF.

This clone was picked up one time. This rearrangement joins TRBV29-1 to TRBJ1-4; the D gene is possibly TRBD1 (6 bases). The CDR3 loop spans 14 amino acids. Germline CDR1 and CDR2: SQVTM and ANQGSEA. The V end lost 7 bases, the J end lost 6 bases, and 18 bases lay between the germline ends. CDR3 nucleotide sequence: TGCAGCGGACGACATGGGGGCCTGGATGAAAAACTGTTTTTT. Protein product: CSGRHGGLDEKLFF.

The chain carries TRBV9 and TRBJ1-2; possible D gene TRBD1, 6 bases. Germline CDR1 SGDLS, CDR2 YYNGEE. CDR3 length: 19 residues. The V end was cut by 0 bases, the J end by 7 bases, with 28 bases between. The CDR3 coding sequence is TGTGCCAGCAGCGTAGATCCAATGGGGGCCCAGTCGATATTGGCTGGCTACACCTTC. The encoded protein is CASSVDPMGAQSILAGYTF.